These 12 T cell receptor beta chains were all obtained from the same sample, sequenced in a study of cytomegalovirus exposure and HLA in healthy donors. Clones were sequenced by immunoSEQ multiplex PCR, and TCRdb holds only the in-frame ones, with some missing. This sample has 110,000 or so clones, with approximately 94% found just once. Material: PBMCs. These receptors originate from a woman aged 18-29 years in good health and CMV-seronegative.

The rearrangement uses TRBV6-4 and TRBJ1-1, with D hard to call. Between the trimmed V and J ends, which lost 3 bases and 5 bases, there was a span of 7 bases. Looked up from germline, CDR1 is MRHNA and CDR2 is SNTAGT. There are 12 residues in the CDR3. CDR3 region: CASSDTGTEAFF. The CDR3 DNA reads TGTGCCAGCAGTGATACGGGGACTGAAGCTTTCTTT.

This chain connects TRBV2 to TRBJ2-5, with TRBD2 matching 12 bases. Losses at the gene ends were 2 bases for V and 8 bases for J; bases not matched to a gene: 3. This CDR3 region has 14 residues. Per germline, CDR1 SNHLY and CDR2 FYNNEI. The CDR3 reads CASSESSGGETQYF. Written as DNA, the CDR3 is TGTGCCAGCAGTGAATCTAGCGGGGGGGAAACCCAGTACTTC.

J is TRBJ1-1 and V is TRBV14; D may be TRBD1 (5 bases). The V end was cut by 2 bases, the J end by 4 bases, with 8 bases between. Looked up from germline, CDR1 is SGHDN and CDR2 is FVKESK. This CDR3 contains 13 residues. For the CDR3, the DNA is TGTGCCAGCAGCCAACAAGGGGTCACTGAAGCTTTCTTT. Translating it yields CASSQQGVTEAFF. The whole variable domain, remainder taken from reference TRBV14 and TRBJ1-1, is EAGVTQFPSHSVIEKGQTVTLRCDPISGHDNLYWYRRVMGKEIKFLLHFVKESKQDESGMPNNRFLAERTGGTYSTLKVQPAELEDSGVYFCASSQQGVTEAFFGQGTRLTVV.

The rearrangement links TRBV5-5 to TRBJ2-5; 12 positions agree with TRBD2. Germline V CDR1 and CDR2: SGHKS, YYEKEE (reference sequence). The ends lost 5 bases at V and 2 bases at J; junction bases unmatched: 4. The CDR3 runs 15 residues. CDR3 amino acids: CASSLGTSGQETQYF. The CDR3 DNA is TGTGCCAGCAGTTTAGGGACTAGCGGGCAAGAGACCCAGTACTTC.

The chain couples TRBV5-4 to TRBJ2-5; maybe TRBD1 (6 bases). The CDR3 contains 17 residues. Trimming stripped 5 bases from V and 2 bases from J, with 22 bases between. CDR1 and CDR2 from the germline V gene are SGHNT and YYREEE (reference sequence). The CDR3 sequence: CASRPFGRGRQQETQYF. CDR3 sequence (DNA): TGTGCCAGCAGACCCTTTGGCAGGGGCCGCCAACAAGAGACCCAGTACTTC.

Written as DNA, the CDR3 is TGTGCCAGCAGCTTAGTTCAGAACACCGGGGAGCTGTTTTTT. Translating it yields CASSLVQNTGELFF. The V call is TRBV7-2, the J call TRBJ2-2, with D uncertain. The CDR3 totals 14 residues. The V end lost 1 base, the J end lost 1 base, and 4 bases lay between the germline ends. Looked up from germline, CDR1 is SGHTA and CDR2 is FQGNSA. The variable domain in full, with the rest retrieved from reference TRBV7-2 and TRBJ2-2, is GAGVSQSPSNKVTEKGKDVELRCDPISGHTALYWYRQSLGQGLEFLIYFQGNSAPDKSGLPSDRFSAERTGGSVSTLTIQRTQQEDSAVYLCASSLVQNTGELFFGEGSRLTVL.

This clone appeared once. This chain connects TRBV15 to TRBJ1-5; no clear D. V was cut by 0 bases and J by 0 bases, with 15 bases left in between. There are 18 residues in the CDR3. Per germline, CDR1 LNHNV and CDR2 YYDKDF (reference sequence). The CDR3 region is CATSRDAPTEYSNQPQHF. In DNA, the CDR3 is TGTGCCACCAGCAGAGACGCTCCGACGGAGTATAGCAATCAGCCCCAGCATTTT.

This chain uses TRBV5-1 with TRBJ2-2, with TRBD2 matching over 7 bases. Germline CDR1 SGHRS, CDR2 YFSETQ. The trim removed 4 bases at V and 7 bases at J, leaving 7 bases unmatched. This CDR3 contains 14 residues. CDR3 region: CASSHVSGGGELFF. For the CDR3, the DNA is TGCGCCAGCAGCCACGTGTCGGGAGGCGGGGAGCTGTTTTTT. Together with reference TRBV5-1 and TRBJ2-2, the CDR3 gives the full variable domain: KAGVTQTPRYLIKTRGQQVTLSCSPISGHRSVSWYQQTPGQGLQFLFEYFSETQRNKGNFPGRFSGRQFSNSRSEMNVSTLELGDSALYLCASSHVSGGGELFFGEGSRLTVL.

This clone occurred once. The chain combines TRBV25-1 with TRBJ1-2, with no clear D. The CDR3 runs to 16 residues. The V gene lost 5 bases and the J gene lost 5 bases, with 21 bases spanning the gap. Germline V gives CDR1 MGHDK, CDR2 SYGVNS. The chain's CDR3 is CASSLTRPSGAYGYTF. The CDR3 coding sequence is TGTGCCAGCAGTTTGACAAGGCCCTCGGGAGCGTATGGCTACACCTTC.

This clone was seen a few times. The chain joins TRBV28 to TRBJ1-5, with TRBD1 matching 9 bases. Germline V lookup: CDR1 MDHEN, CDR2 SYDVKM. The J segment lost 11 bases and the V segment lost 6 bases, leaving 14 bases of the junction unmatched. CDR3 length: 15 residues. CDR3 nucleotide sequence: TGTGCCAGCAGCACACAGGGGGCGGGTATTCGTGCCCAGCATTTT. Translation: CASSTQGAGIRAQHF.

This rearrangement joins TRBV14 to TRBJ2-7; tentative D call: TRBD2 (5 bases). The CDR3 runs 15 residues. V lost 0 bases, J lost 7 bases, and 16 bases lay in between. Germline values: CDR1 SGHDN, CDR2 FVKESK. The chain's CDR3 is CASSQDLAGEREQYF. DNA of the CDR3: TGTGCCAGCAGCCAAGATCTTGCCGGGGAGAGGGAGCAGTACTTC. Together with reference TRBV14 and TRBJ2-7, the CDR3 gives the full variable domain: EAGVTQFPSHSVIEKGQTVTLRCDPISGHDNLYWYRRVMGKEIKFLLHFVKESKQDESGMPNNRFLAERTGGTYSTLKVQPAELEDSGVYFCASSQDLAGEREQYFGPGTRLTVT.

The chain recombines TRBV5-1 with TRBJ2-3; TRBD2 matches 7 bases. Germline CDR1 is SGHRS and CDR2 is YFSETQ. The length of the CDR3 is 15 residues. Trimming removed 1 base from V and 3 bases from J; junction bases left unmatched: 5. The CDR3 loop is CASSLFVSGTDTQYF. The CDR3 region has the DNA TGCGCCAGCAGCTTGTTTGTTAGCGGGACAGATACGCAGTATTTT.